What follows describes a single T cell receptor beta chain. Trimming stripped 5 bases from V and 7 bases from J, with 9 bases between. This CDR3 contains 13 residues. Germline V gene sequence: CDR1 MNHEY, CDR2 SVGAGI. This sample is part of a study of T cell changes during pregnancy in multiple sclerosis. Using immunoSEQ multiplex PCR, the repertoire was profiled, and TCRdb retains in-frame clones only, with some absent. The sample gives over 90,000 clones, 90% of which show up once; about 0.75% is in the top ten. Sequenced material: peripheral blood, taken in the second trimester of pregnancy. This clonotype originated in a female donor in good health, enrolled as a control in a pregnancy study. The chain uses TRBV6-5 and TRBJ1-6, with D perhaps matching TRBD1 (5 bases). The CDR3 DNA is TGTGCCAGCAGTCGACAGATAAATTCACCCCTCCACTTT. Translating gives CASSRQINSPLHF.